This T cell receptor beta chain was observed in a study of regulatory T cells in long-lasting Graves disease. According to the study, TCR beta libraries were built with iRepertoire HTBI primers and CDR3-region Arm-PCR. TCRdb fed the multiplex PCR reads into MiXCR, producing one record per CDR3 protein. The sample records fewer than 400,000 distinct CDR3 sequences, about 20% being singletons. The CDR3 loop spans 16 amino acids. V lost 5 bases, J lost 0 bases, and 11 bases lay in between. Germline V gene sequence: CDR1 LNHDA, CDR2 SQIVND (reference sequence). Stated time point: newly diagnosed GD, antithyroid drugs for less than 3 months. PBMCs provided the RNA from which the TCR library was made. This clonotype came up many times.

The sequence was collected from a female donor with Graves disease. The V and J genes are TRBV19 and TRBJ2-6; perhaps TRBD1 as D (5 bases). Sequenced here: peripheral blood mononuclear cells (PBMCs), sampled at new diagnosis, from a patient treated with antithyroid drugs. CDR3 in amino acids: CASSHIRASGANVLTF. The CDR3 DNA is TGTGCCAGTAGTCATATCAGGGCCTCTGGGGCCAACGTCCTGACTTTC. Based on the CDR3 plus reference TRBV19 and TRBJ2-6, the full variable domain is DGGITQSPKYLFRKEGQNVTLSCEQNLNHDAMYWYRQDPGQGLRLIYYSQIVNDFQKGDIAEGYSVSREKKESFPLTVTSAQKNPTAFYLCASSHIRASGANVLTFGAGSRLTVL.